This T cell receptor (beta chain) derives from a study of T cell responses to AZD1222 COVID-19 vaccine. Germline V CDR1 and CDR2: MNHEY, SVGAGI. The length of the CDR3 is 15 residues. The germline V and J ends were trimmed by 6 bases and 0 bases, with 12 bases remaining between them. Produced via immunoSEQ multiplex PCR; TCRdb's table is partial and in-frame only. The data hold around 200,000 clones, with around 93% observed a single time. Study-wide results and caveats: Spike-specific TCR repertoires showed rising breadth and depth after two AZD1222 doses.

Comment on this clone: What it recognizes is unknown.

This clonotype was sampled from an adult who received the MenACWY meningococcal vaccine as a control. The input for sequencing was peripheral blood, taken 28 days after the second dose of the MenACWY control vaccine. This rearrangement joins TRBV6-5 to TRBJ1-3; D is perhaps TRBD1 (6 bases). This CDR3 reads CASSIRTDSGNTIYF. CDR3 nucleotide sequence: TGTGCCAGCAGCATACGGACAGACTCTGGAAACACCATATATTTT.